The source of this T cell receptor (beta chain) is a study of blood T cell repertoires in COVID-19. Study at large: The analysed material was cDNA or gDNA that came from T cells, B-cell-depleted T cells, or PBMCs.

Per the original data handling: Scientists estimated how many nucleated cells there were by amplifying reference gene primers. The assay was immunoSEQ multiplex PCR, and TCRdb's table has in-frame clones only and misses some. V and J calls and clone size come straight from that table; D and trimming were deduced from the DNA. The table lists over 70,000 clones, 80% of them singletons. V gave up 1 base and J gave up 5 bases; unmatched junction bases: 0. The length of the CDR3 is 13 residues. The V gene's germline CDR1 is SGHRS and CDR2 YFSETQ. The V call is TRBV5-1, the J call TRBJ2-1; TRBD2 matches 7 bases. Material: peripheral blood. This receptor was identified in a woman in her 70s with acute or convalescent COVID-19. Here the CDR3 DNA reads TGCGCCAGCAGCTTGAGCGGGGACAATGAGCAGTTCTTC. It is translated as CASSLSGDNEQFF. Complete variable domain (other parts from reference TRBV5-1 and TRBJ2-1): KAGVTQTPRYLIKTRGQQVTLSCSPISGHRSVSWYQQTPGQGLQFLFEYFSETQRNKGNFPGRFSGRQFSNSRSEMNVSTLELGDSALYLCASSLSGDNEQFFGPGTRLTVL.